This TCR beta chain was found in a study of T cells in Graves' hyperthyroidism and ophthalmopathy. Uncontrolled infections, other autoimmune diseases, pregnancy or lactation led to exclusion of patients. Diagnosis relied on clinical symptoms, serum thyroxine and TRAb, thyroid ultrasound and orbital computed tomography. As concerns this clonotype: Antigen specificity is unknown.

The V segment lost 2 bases and the J segment 5 bases; nucleotides outside the gene matches: 4. This CDR3 has 14 residues. Germline V CDR1 and CDR2: MNHEY, SVGEGT. Amplified TCR beta CDR3 regions came from RNA transcripts. The TCR CDR3 was amplified in a first-round RT-PCR using the HTBI primer set. A single record per CDR3 protein comes from TCRdb applying MiXCR to the multiplex PCR reads. The sample gives more than 500,000 distinct CDR3 sequences, about 17% of which show up once; around 4% is in the top ten. Notes on the study in general: Blood also carried most thyroid clonotypes expanded above 0.001. The model predicted ophthalmopathy a median roughly six months before onset.

The chain uses TRBV6-2 or TRBV6-3 and TRBJ1-2; 8 bases fit TRBD1. This receptor was obtained from a woman aged 25 to 39 with Graves' hyperthyroidism. Sequencing was done on a sample of blood. The CDR3 loop is CASSYGYRGYGYTF. CDR3 DNA sequence: TGTGCCAGCAGTTACGGGTACAGGGGGTATGGCTACACCTTC.